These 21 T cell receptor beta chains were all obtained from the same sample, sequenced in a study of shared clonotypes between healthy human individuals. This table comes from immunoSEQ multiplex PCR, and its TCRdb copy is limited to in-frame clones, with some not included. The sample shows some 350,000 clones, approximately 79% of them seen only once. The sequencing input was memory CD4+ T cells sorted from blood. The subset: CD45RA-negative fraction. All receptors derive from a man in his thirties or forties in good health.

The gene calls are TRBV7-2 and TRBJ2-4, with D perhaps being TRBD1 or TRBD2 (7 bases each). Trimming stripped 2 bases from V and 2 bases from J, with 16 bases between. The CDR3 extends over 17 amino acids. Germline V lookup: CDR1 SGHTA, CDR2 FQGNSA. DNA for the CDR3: TGTGCCAGCAGCTTAAGTAGCAGGGGGGGAACCAAAAACATTCAGTACTTC. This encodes CASSLSSRGGTKNIQYF.

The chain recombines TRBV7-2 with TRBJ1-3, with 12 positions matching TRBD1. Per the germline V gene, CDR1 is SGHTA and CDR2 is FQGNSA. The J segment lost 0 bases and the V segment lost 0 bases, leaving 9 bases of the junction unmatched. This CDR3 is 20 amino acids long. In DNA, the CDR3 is TGTGCCAGCAGCTTAGCGCCCGGGACAGGGGGCTATCTCTCTGGAAACACCATATATTTT. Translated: CASSLAPGTGGYLSGNTIYF.

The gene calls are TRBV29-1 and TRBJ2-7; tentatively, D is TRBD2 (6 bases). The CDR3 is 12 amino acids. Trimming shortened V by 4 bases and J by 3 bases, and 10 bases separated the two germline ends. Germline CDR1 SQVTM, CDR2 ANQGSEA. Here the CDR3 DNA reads TGCAGCGTTGTAAGGGGAGGCTACGAGCAGTACTTC. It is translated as CSVVRGGYEQYF.

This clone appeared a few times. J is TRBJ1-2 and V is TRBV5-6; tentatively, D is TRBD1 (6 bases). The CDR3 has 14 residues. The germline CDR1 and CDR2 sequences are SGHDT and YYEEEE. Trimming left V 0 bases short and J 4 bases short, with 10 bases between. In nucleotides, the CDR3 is TGTGCCAGCAGCTTGGGACAGGCTAGCTATGGCTACACCTTC. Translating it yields CASSLGQASYGYTF.

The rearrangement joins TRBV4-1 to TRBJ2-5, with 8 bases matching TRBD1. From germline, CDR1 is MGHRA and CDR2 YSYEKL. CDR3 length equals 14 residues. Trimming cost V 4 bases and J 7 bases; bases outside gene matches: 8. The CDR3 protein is CASSLTDRDGTQYF. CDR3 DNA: TGCGCCAGCAGCCTCACGGACAGGGACGGGACCCAGTACTTC.

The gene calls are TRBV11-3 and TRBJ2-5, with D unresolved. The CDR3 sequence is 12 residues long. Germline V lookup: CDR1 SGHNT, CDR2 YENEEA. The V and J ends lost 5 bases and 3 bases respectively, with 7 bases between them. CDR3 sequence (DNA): TGTGCCAGCAGCCGCGGCAAAGAGACCCAGTACTTC. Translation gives CASSRGKETQYF.

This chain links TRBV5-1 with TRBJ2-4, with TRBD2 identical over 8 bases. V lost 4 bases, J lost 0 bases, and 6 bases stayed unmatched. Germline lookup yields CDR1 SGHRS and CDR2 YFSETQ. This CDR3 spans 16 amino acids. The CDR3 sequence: CASSQGTSLAKNIQYF. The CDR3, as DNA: TGCGCCAGCAGCCAGGGGACTAGTCTAGCCAAAAACATTCAGTACTTC.

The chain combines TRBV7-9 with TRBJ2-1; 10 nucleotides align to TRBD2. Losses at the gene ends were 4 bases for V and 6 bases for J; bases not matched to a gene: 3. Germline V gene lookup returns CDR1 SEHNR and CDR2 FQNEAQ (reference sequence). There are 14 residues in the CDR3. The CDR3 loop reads CASSSGLASNEQFF. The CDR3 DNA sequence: TGTGCCAGCAGCTCGGGACTAGCGAGCAATGAGCAGTTCTTC.

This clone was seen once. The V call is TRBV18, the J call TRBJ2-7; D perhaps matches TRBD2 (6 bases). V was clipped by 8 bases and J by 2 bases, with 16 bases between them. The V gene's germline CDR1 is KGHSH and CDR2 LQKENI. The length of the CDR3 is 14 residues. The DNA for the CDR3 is TGTGCCAGCAGACAAGAAGCGGGTACCTACGAGCAGTACTTC. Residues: CASRQEAGTYEQYF.

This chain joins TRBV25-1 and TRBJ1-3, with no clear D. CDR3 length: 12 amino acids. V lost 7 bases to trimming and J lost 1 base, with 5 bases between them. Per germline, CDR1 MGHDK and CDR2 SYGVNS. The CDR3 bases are TGTGCCAGCATTACGTCTGGAAACACCATATATTTT. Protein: CASITSGNTIYF.

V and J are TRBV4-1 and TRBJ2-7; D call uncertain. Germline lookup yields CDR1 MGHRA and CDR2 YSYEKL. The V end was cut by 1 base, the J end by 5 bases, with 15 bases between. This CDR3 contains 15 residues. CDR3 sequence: CASSQARVGLDEQYF. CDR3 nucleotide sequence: TGCGCCAGCAGCCAAGCTAGGGTAGGTCTGGACGAGCAGTACTTC.

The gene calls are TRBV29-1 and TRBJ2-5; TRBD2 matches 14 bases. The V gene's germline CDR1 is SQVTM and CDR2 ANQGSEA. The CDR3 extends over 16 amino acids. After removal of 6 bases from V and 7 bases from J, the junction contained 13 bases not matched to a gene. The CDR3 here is CSVARGTSGSRGTQYF. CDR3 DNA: TGCAGCGTGGCAAGGGGGACTAGCGGGAGTAGGGGGACCCAGTACTTC.

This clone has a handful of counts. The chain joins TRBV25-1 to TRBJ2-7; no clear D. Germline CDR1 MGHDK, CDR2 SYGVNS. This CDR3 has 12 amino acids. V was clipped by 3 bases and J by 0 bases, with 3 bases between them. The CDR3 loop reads CASSEPSYEQYF. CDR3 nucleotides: TGTGCCAGCAGTGAGCCCTCCTACGAGCAGTACTTC.

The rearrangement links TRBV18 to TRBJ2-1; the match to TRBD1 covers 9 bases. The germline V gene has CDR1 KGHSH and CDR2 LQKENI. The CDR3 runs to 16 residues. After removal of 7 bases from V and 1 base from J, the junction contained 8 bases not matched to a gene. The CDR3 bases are TGTGCCAGCTACTCGACCGGGACAGGGTCCTACAATGAGCAGTTCTTC. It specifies CASYSTGTGSYNEQFF.

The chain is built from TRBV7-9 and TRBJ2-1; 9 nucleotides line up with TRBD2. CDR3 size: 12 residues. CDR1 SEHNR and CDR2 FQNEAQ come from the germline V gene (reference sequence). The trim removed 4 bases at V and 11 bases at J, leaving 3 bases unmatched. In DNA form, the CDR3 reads TGTGCCAGCAGCTCTAGCGGGAATCAGCAGTTCTTC. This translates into CASSSSGNQQFF.

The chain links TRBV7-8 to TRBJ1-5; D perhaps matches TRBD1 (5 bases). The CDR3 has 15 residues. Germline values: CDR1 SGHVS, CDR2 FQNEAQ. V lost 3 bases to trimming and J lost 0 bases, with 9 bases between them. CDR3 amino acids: CASSFRDYSNQPQHF. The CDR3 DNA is TGTGCCAGCAGCTTCAGGGATTATAGCAATCAGCCCCAGCATTTT.

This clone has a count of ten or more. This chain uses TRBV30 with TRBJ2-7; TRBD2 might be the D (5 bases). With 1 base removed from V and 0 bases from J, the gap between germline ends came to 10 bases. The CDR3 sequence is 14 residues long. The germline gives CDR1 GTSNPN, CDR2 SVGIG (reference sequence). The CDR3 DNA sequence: TGTGCCTGGAGTGCTGGACTTCTCTCCTACGAGCAGTACTTC. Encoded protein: CAWSAGLLSYEQYF.

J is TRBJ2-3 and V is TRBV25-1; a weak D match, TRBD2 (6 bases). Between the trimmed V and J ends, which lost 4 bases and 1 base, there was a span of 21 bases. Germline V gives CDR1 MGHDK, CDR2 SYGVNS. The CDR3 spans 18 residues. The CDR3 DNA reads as TGTGCCAGCAGTGGTCTGATCAGGAGGGCCCCTGGCACAGATACGCAGTATTTT. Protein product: CASSGLIRRAPGTDTQYF.

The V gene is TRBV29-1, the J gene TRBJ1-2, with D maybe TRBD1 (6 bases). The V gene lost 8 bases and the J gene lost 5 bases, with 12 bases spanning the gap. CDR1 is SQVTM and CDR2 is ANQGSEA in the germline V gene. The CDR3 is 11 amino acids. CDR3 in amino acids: CSSEGGYGYTF. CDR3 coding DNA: TGCAGCTCTGAGGGGGGTTATGGCTACACCTTC.

This CDR3 is CAWSLGPGQYF. The CDR3 DNA follows: TGTGCCTGGAGTCTAGGGCCCGGCCAGTACTTC. The rearrangement uses TRBV30 and TRBJ2-5; the D is unclear. Trimming took off 2 bases at V and 10 bases at J, with 11 bases between the two ends. The CDR3 contains 11 residues. Germline V gene data show CDR1 as GTSNPN and CDR2 as SVGIG (reference sequence).

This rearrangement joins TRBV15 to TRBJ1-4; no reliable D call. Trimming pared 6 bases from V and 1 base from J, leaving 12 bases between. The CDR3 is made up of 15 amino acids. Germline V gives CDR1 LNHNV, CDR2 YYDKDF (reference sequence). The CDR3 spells CATRRATVTNEKLFF. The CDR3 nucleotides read TGTGCCACCAGGAGGGCCACAGTAACTAATGAAAAACTGTTTTTT.